These 7 T cell receptor beta chains originate from one sample sequenced in a study of T cells in Graves' hyperthyroidism and ophthalmopathy. Amplification of TCR beta CDR3 regions was performed using RNA transcripts as template. A set of HTBI primers served as the primers for a first-round RT-PCR of the TCR CDR3. TCRdb itself ran the multiplex PCR reads through MiXCR, one entry per CDR3 protein. The table includes 610,000 or so distinct CDR3 sequences, around 42% detected once. Material: peripheral blood or thyroid tissue (not recorded which). The receptors were sampled from a woman under 30 with Graves' hyperthyroidism.

In its sample, this clonotype was seen many times. The chain is built from TRBV6-1 and TRBJ2-6; 9 positions agree with TRBD1. From germline, CDR1 is MNHNS and CDR2 SASEGT. This CDR3 has 17 amino acids. V lost 6 bases and J lost 2; bases outside the gene matches: 8. CDR3 DNA: TGTGCCAGCAGCCGGGACAGGGTCTTCACTGGGGCCAACGTCCTGACTTTC. Protein: CASSRDRVFTGANVLTF.

J is TRBJ1-1 and V is TRBV24-1, with D possibly matching TRBD1 (6 bases). Trimming took off 11 bases at V and 3 bases at J, with 18 bases between the two ends. CDR3 length: 14 residues. CDR1 and CDR2 from the germline V gene are KGHDR and SFDVKD. The CDR3 loop is CASKQQGRYTEAFF. In DNA, the CDR3 is TGTGCCAGCAAACAACAGGGCAGGTACACTGAAGCTTTCTTT.

V gene TRBV5-1 combines with J gene TRBJ2-3; either TRBD1 or TRBD2 may supply D (5 bases each). The CDR3 has 15 residues. V lost 4 bases and J lost 6, with 18 bases in between. Germline CDR1 SGHRS, CDR2 YFSETQ. For the CDR3, the DNA is TGCGCCAGCAGCCAAGATATGGGGCGCGGGGATACGCAGTATTTT. Its translation: CASSQDMGRGDTQYF.

The J gene is TRBJ2-7, the V gene TRBV5-4; 9 bases are a match to TRBD2. The J call is in doubt because the DNA end fits TRBJ2-4 better. This CDR3 comprises 15 residues. In germline, CDR1 is SGHNT, CDR2 YYREEE (reference sequence). DNA of the CDR3: TGTGCCAGCAGCTTTAGCGGGGGAGCCAAAAACATTCAGTACTTC. It encodes CASSFSGGAKNIQYF.

This chain uses TRBV5-1 with TRBJ2-7; no firm D call. This CDR3 spans 13 amino acids. V was cut by 0 bases and J by 6 bases, with 10 bases left in between. Germline values: CDR1 SGHRS, CDR2 YFSETQ. CDR3 protein: CASSLDPGSEQYF. DNA for the CDR3: TGCGCCAGCAGCTTGGACCCCGGGTCCGAGCAGTACTTC.

This clonotype was observed at least ten times. This chain uses TRBV5-1 with TRBJ2-7; D not certain. This CDR3 has 14 residues. Trimming pared 0 bases from V and 5 bases from J, leaving 12 bases between. Germline values: CDR1 SGHRS, CDR2 YFSETQ. For the CDR3, the DNA is TGCGCCAGCAGCTTGGGATACGGGTCCCACGAGCAGTACTTC. Translated, it gives CASSLGYGSHEQYF.

The table lists this clonotype with a count of one. The CDR3 does not end in the conserved phenylalanine or tryptophan, so this is likely a read error. The DNA is left out, because the CDR3 cannot be placed on it with certainty; the CDR3 is given as TCRdb lists it. The V call is TRBV7-9, the J call TRBJ2-6. CDR1 is SEHNR, CDR2 FQNEAQ, per germline (reference sequence). The CDR3 is 8 residues long, ends included. CDR3: CASSFRTS.